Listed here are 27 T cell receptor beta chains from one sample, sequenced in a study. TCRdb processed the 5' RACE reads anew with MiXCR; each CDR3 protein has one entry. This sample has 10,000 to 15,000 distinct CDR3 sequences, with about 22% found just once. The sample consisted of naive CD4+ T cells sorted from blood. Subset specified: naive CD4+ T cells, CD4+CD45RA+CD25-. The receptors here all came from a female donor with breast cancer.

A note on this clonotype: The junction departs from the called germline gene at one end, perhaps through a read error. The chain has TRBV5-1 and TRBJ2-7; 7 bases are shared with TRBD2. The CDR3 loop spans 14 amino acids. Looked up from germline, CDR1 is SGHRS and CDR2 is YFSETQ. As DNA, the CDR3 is TGCGCCAGCAGATTGGGGGAGGGCCAGAACGAGCAGTACTTC. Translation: CASRLGEGQNEQYF.

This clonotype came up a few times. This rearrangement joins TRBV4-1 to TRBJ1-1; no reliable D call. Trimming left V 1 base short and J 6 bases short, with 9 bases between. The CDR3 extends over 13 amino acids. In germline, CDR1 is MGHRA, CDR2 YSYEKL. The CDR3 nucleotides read TGCGCCAGCAGCCAAGTTACAGTTCCTGAAGCTTTCTTT. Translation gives CASSQVTVPEAFF.

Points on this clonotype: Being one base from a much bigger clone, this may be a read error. DNA of the CDR3: TGCGGTGCTAGGGCTGGCTACACTGAAGCTTTCTTT. As protein: CGARAGYTEAFF. The chain couples TRBV20-1 to TRBJ1-1; no definite D call. This CDR3 comprises 12 residues. CDR1 and CDR2 from the germline V gene are DFQATT and SNEGSKA (reference sequence).

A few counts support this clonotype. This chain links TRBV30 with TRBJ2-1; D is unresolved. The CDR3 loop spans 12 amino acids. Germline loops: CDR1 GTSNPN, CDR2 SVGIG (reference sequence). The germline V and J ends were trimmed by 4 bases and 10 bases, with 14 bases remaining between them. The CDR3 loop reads CAWKPTTWEQFF. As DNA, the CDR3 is TGTGCCTGGAAACCCACTACCTGGGAGCAGTTCTTC.

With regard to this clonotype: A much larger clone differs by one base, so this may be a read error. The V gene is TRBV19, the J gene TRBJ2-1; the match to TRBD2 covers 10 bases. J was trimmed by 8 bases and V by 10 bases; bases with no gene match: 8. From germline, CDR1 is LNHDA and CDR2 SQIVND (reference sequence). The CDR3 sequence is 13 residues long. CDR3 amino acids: CATWTSGDHEQFF. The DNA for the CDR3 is TGTGCCACTTGGACTAGCGGTGACCATGAGCAGTTCTTC. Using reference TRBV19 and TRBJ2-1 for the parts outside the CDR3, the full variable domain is DGGITQSPKYLFRKEGQNVTLSCEQNLNHDAMYWYRQDPGQGLRLIYYSQIVNDFQKGDIAEGYSVSREKKESFPLTVTSAQKNPTAFYLCATWTSGDHEQFFGPGTRLTVL.

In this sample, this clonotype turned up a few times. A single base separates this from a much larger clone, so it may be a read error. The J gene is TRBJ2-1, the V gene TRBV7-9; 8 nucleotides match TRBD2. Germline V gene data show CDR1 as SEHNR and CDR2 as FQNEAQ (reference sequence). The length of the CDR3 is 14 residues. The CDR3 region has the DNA TGTGCCAGCAGCCCGGGGGGGGGAGTATATGAGCAGTCCTTC. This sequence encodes CASSPGGGVYEQSF.

For the CDR3, the DNA is TGCAGTGCTAGTCTCACAGGGTGCAGTACTGAAGCTTTCTTT. It is translated as CSASLTGCSTEAFF. V usage is TRBV20-1 and J usage is TRBJ1-1, with D tentatively TRBD1 (6 bases). There are 14 residues in the CDR3. Per germline, CDR1 DFQATT and CDR2 SNEGSKA (reference sequence). Trimming stripped 3 bases from V and 5 bases from J, with 16 bases between.

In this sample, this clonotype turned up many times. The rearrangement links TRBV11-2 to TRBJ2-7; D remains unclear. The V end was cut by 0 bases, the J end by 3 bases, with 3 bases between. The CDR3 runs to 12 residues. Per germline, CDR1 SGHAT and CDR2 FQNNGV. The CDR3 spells CASSLEGYEQYF. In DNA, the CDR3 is TGTGCCAGCAGCTTAGAGGGCTACGAGCAGTACTTC.

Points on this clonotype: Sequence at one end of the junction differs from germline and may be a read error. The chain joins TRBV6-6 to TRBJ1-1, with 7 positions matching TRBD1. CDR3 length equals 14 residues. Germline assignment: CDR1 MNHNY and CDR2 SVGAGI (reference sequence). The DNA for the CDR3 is TGTGCCAGCAATATCGGGACAGACCTCACTGAAGCTCTCTTT. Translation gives CASNIGTDLTEALF.

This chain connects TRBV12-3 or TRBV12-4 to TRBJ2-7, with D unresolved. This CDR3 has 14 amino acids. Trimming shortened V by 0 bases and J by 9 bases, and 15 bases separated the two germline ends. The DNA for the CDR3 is TGTGCCAGCAGTTTAGCGGGCGACTCCAACGGGCAGTACTTC. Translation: CASSLAGDSNGQYF.

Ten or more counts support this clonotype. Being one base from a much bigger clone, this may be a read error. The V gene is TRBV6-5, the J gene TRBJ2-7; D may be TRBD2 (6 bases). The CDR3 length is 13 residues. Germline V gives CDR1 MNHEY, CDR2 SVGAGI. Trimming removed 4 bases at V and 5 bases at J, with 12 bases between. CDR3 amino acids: CASSWKRGDEQYF. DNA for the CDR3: TGTGCCAGCAGTTGGAAGCGCGGGGACGAGCAGTACTTC.

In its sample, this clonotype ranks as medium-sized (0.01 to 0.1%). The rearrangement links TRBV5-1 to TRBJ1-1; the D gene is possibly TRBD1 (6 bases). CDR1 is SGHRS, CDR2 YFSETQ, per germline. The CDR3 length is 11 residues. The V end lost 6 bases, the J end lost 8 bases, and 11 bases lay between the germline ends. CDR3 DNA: TGCGCCAGCAAGATCGACAGGGAAGCTTTCTTT. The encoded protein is CASKIDREAFF.

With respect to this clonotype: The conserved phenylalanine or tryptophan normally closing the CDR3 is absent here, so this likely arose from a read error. The CDR3 DNA follows: TGTGCCAGCAGCAGAACAGGGGGTAATCAGCCCCAGCATCTT. It encodes CASSRTGGNQPQHL. V gene TRBV12-3 or TRBV12-4 combines with J gene TRBJ1-5; 8 nucleotides agree with TRBD1. CDR3 length: 14 amino acids. The J segment lost 4 bases and the V segment lost 6 bases, leaving 5 bases of the junction unmatched.

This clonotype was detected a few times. The CDR3 DNA sequence: TGTGCCAGCACGTTGGCTTGGACCGACAATGAGCAGTTCTTC. This codes for CASTLAWTDNEQFF. J is TRBJ2-1 and V is TRBV9; D gene uncertain. The germline CDR1 and CDR2 sequences are SGDLS and YYNGEE. The CDR3 spans 14 residues. V was shortened by 6 bases and J by 5 bases, with 15 bases between the two germline ends. Full variable domain (missing parts from reference TRBV9 and TRBJ2-1): DSGVTQTPKHLITATGQRVTLRCSPRSGDLSVYWYQQSLDQGLQFLIQYYNGEERAKGNILERFSAQQFPDLHSELNLSSLELGDSALYFCASTLAWTDNEQFFGPGTRLTVL.

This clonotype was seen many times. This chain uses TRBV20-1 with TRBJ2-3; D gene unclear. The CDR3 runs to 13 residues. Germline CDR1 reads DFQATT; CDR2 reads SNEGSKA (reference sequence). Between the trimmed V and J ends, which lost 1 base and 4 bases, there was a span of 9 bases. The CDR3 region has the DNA TGCAGTGCTAGAGGGCAGGTGGCAGATACGCAGTATTTT. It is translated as CSARGQVADTQYF.

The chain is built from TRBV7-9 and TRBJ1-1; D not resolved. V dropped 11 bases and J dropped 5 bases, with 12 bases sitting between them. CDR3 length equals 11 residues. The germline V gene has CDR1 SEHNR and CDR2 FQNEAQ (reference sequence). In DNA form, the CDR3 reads TGTGCCGGAGTCGGGGAAACTGAAGCTTTCTTT. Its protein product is CAGVGETEAFF.

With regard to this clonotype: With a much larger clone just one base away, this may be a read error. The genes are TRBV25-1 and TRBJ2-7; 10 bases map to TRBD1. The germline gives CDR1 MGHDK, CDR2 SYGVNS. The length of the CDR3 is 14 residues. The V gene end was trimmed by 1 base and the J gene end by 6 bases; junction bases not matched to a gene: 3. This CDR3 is CASSESGQGCEQYF. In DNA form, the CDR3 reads TGTGCCAGCAGTGAATCGGGACAGGGGTGCGAGCAGTACTTC.

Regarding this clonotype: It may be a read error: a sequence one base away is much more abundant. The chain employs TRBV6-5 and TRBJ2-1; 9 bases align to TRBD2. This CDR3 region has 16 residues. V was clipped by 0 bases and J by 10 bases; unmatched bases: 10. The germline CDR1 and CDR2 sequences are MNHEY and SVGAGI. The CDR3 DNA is TGTGCCAGCAGTTACTCGTGGACTAGCGAAAGCCGGGAGCAGTTCTTC. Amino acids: CASSYSWTSESREQFF.

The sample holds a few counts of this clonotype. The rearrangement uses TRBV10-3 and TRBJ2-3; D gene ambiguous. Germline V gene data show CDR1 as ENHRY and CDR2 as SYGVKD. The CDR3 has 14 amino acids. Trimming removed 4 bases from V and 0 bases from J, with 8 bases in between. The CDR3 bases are TGTGCCATCAGTGGGTTGACCAGCACAGATACGCAGTATTTT. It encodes CAISGLTSTDTQYF.

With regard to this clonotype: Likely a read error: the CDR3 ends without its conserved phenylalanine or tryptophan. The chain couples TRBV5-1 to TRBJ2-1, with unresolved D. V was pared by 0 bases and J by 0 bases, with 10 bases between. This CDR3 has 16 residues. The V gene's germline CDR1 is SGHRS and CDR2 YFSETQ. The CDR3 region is CASSLGDGFSYNEQFL. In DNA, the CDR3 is TGCGCCAGCAGCTTGGGCGACGGATTCTCCTACAATGAGCAGTTCCTC.

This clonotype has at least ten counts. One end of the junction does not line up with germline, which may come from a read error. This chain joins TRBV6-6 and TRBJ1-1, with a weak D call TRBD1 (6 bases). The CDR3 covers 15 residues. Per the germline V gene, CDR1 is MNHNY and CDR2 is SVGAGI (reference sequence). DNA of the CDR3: TGTGCCAGCAGTTACTCGAGGGGGACACGGACTGTAGCTTTCTTT. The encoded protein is CASSYSRGTRTVAFF.

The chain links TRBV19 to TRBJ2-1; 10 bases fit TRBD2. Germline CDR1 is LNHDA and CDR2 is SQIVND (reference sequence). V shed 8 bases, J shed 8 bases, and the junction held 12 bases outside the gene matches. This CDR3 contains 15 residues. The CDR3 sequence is CASLESSGSHDEQFF. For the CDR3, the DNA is TGTGCCAGTTTAGAATCTAGCGGGAGTCACGATGAGCAGTTCTTC.

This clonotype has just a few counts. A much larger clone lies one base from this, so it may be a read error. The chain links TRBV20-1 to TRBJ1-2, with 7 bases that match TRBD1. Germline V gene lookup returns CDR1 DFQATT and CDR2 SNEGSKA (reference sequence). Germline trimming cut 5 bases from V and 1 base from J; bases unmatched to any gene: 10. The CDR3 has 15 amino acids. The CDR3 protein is CSASSTGAVNYGYTF. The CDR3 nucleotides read TGCAGTGCTTCATCAACAGGGGCAGTTAACTATGGCTACACCTTC.

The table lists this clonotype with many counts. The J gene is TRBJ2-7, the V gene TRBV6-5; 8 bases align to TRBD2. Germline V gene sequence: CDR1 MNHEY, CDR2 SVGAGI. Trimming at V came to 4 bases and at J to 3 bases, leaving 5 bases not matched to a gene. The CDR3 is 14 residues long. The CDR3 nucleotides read TGTGCCAGCAGTTTGGGGGCGGGGGGCTACGAGCAGTACTTC. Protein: CASSLGAGGYEQYF.

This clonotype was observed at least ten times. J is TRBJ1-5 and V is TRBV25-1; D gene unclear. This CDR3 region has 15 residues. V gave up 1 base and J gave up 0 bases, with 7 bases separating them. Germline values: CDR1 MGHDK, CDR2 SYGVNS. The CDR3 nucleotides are TGTGCCAGCAGTGAATTGGCGGATAGCAATCAGCCCCAGCATTTT. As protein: CASSELADSNQPQHF. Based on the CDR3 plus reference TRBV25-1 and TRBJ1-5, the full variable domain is EADIYQTPRYLVIGTGKKITLECSQTMGHDKMYWYQQDPGMELHLIHYSYGVNSTEKGDLSSESTVSRIRTEHFPLTLESARPSHTSQYLCASSELADSNQPQHFGDGTRLSIL.

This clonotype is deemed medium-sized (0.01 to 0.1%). The CDR3 loop reads CASSYSRGTEAFF. CDR3 bases: TGTGCCAGCAGTTACTCTAGGGGGACTGAAGCTTTCTTT. The chain employs TRBV6-5 and TRBJ1-1, with a weak D call TRBD1 (6 bases). CDR1 is MNHEY and CDR2 is SVGAGI in the germline V gene. This CDR3 is 13 amino acids long. V lost 0 bases to trimming and J lost 5 bases, with 7 bases between them.

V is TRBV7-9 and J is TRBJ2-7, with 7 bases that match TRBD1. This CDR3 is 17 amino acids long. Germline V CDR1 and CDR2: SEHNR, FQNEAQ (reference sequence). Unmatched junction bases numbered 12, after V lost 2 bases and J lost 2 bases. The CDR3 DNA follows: TGTGCCAGCAGCTTAATCGGCCGGACAGGATTAGCCTACGAGCAGTACTTC. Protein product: CASSLIGRTGLAYEQYF.